These 18 T cell receptor beta chains were all obtained from the same sample, sequenced in a study of CD8+ T cells in alopecia areata. Investigators isolated RNA and reverse transcribed it into cDNA to act as the sequencing template. TCRdb's copy holds only in-frame clones and misses some; the assay was immunoSEQ multiplex PCR. Of a few hundred thousand clones in the sample, roughly two fifths are singletons; the top ten hold around 0.48%. Treatment given: oral pan-JAK inhibitor, 5-10 mg twice daily. Specimen: CD4+ T cells sorted from blood, collected between weeks 30 and 35, from a patient treated with tofacitinib. These receptors all come from a human donor with alopecia areata.

This clone was observed a few times. The J gene is TRBJ2-3, the V gene TRBV18; possible D gene TRBD2, 5 bases. There are 17 residues in the CDR3. The ends were cut back, 4 bases at V and 2 bases at J, with 19 bases in the middle. Germline CDR1 is KGHSH and CDR2 is LQKENI. CDR3 loop: CASSQREQSPFTDTQYF. DNA for the CDR3: TGTGCCAGCTCACAAAGGGAGCAGTCGCCCTTCACAGATACGCAGTATTTT.

The sample holds a few counts of this clone. This sequence joins TRBV9 and TRBJ2-5, with 10 positions matching TRBD1. V was clipped by 5 bases and J by 1 base; unmatched bases: 11. The CDR3 is made up of 17 amino acids. The germline gives CDR1 SGDLS, CDR2 YYNGEE. Here the CDR3 reads CASSRDRGGGRQETQYF. In DNA, the CDR3 is TGTGCCAGCAGTCGGGACAGGGGAGGTGGGCGCCAAGAGACCCAGTACTTC.

This clone was seen more than once but under ten times. The chain carries TRBV9 and TRBJ2-7, with unresolved D. The V gene lost 0 bases and the J gene lost 4 bases, with 14 bases spanning the gap. The CDR3 spans 15 residues. Germline V CDR1 and CDR2: SGDLS, YYNGEE. The CDR3 reads CASSVEVTPTYEQYF. The CDR3, as DNA: TGTGCCAGCAGCGTAGAAGTCACTCCAACTTACGAGCAGTACTTC. The whole variable domain, filled in from reference TRBV9 and TRBJ2-7, reads DSGVTQTPKHLITATGQRVTLRCSPRSGDLSVYWYQQSLDQGLQFLIQYYNGEERAKGNILERFSAQQFPDLHSELNLSSLELGDSALYFCASSVEVTPTYEQYFGPGTRLTVT.

There are a few counts of this clone. An end of the junction does not agree with germline; a read error may underlie this. The chain combines TRBV7-7 with TRBJ2-7; the match to TRBD1 covers 7 bases. This CDR3 is built from 14 residues. The germline V gene has CDR1 SSHAT and CDR2 FNYEAQ (reference sequence). Here the CDR3 reads CASSPRTGSYEQYF. In nucleotides, the CDR3 is TGTGCTAGCAGCCCGCGGACAGGCTCCTACGAGCAGTACTTC.

This clone was seen a handful of times. J is TRBJ1-2 and V is TRBV19, with 12 nucleotides matching TRBD1. The V gene end was trimmed by 3 bases and the J gene end by 2 bases; junction bases not matched to a gene: 10. The CDR3 extends over 18 amino acids. Germline CDR1 reads LNHDA; CDR2 reads SQIVND (reference sequence). DNA for the CDR3: TGTGCCAGTAGTATGATGGGGACAGGGGGCGCGTCCAACTATGGCTACACCTTC. The encoded protein is CASSMMGTGGASNYGYTF.

This clone has a handful of counts. The chain joins TRBV11-2 to TRBJ2-7, with D perhaps given as TRBD1 or TRBD2 (5 bases each). Trimming left V 1 base short and J 2 bases short, with 18 bases between. Germline CDR1 is SGHAT and CDR2 is FQNNGV. The CDR3 has 17 amino acids. CDR3 nucleotides: TGTGCCAGCAGCTTAGGTTCCTGGGGACGGTACGCCTACGAGCAGTACTTC. It translates to CASSLGSWGRYAYEQYF.

The V gene is TRBV13, the J gene TRBJ2-3, with 8 bases fitting TRBD1. Germline CDR1 reads PRHDT; CDR2 reads FYEKMQ (reference sequence). Trimming cost V 5 bases and J 5 bases; bases outside gene matches: 3. CDR3 length equals 13 residues. CDR3 coding DNA: TGTGCCAGCAGCCGACAGGGGCAAGATACGCAGTATTTT. Amino acid sequence: CASSRQGQDTQYF.

This chain joins TRBV7-2 and TRBJ1-1; D might be TRBD1 (6 bases). Germline assignment: CDR1 SGHTA and CDR2 FQGNSA. The length of the CDR3 is 14 residues. The V and J ends lost 11 bases and 5 bases respectively, with 21 bases between them. The CDR3 nucleotides are TGTGCCTCTGGACGGGGGCACGTTGAGACTGAAGCTTTCTTT. Protein product: CASGRGHVETEAFF.

This clone was counted a few times. The chain uses TRBV5-6 and TRBJ2-1, with 8 bases aligning to TRBD2. CDR1 is SGHDT, CDR2 YYEEEE, per germline. CDR3 size: 17 residues. J gave up 0 bases and V 1 base, and 6 bases lay outside the gene matches. Written as DNA, the CDR3 is TGTGCCAGCAGCTTGAGCGGGAGCCCCTCCTCCTACAATGAGCAGTTCTTC. Amino acid sequence: CASSLSGSPSSYNEQFF.

The chain has TRBV29-1 and TRBJ2-1; TRBD2 matches at 7 bases. This CDR3 region has 12 residues. The trim removed 4 bases at V and 7 bases at J, leaving 4 bases unmatched. CDR1 is SQVTM and CDR2 is ANQGSEA in the germline V gene. The CDR3 DNA is TGCAGCGTTGGGACTAGTGGGAATGAGCAGTTCTTC. Amino acid sequence: CSVGTSGNEQFF.

The CDR3 region has the DNA TGTGCCAGCAGCCCCAGGGATTACACCGGGGAGCTGTTTTTT. Residues: CASSPRDYTGELFF. V usage is TRBV7-8 and J usage is TRBJ2-2, with D possibly matching TRBD1 (5 bases). In germline, CDR1 is SGHVS, CDR2 FQNEAQ. The CDR3 runs 14 residues. V was cut by 5 bases and J by 3 bases, with 10 bases left in between.

The V gene is TRBV11-2, the J gene TRBJ2-5; D could derive from TRBD1 or TRBD2 (6 bases each). This CDR3 spans 15 amino acids. With 4 bases removed from V and 5 bases from J, the gap between germline ends came to 17 bases. CDR1 and CDR2 from the germline V gene are SGHAT and FQNNGV. CDR3 in DNA: TGTGCCAGCAGCTCCGGGGGCCAACCATGGGAGACCCAGTACTTC. It translates to CASSSGGQPWETQYF.

V and J are TRBV5-1 and TRBJ2-7, with D possibly being TRBD1 (7 bases). V lost 2 bases to trimming and J lost 5 bases, with 14 bases between them. Looked up from germline, CDR1 is SGHRS and CDR2 is YFSETQ. CDR3 length: 14 residues. The CDR3 DNA reads as TGCGCCAGCAGCTTACAGGGGACGGGGGACGAGCAGTACTTC. Translation gives CASSLQGTGDEQYF.

This chain joins TRBV30 and TRBJ2-5; tentatively, D is TRBD1 (5 bases). V dropped 0 bases and J dropped 4 bases, with 9 bases sitting between them. The germline V gene has CDR1 GTSNPN and CDR2 SVGIG (reference sequence). The CDR3 sequence is 13 residues long. CDR3 sequence (DNA): TGTGCCTGGAGTGTTCAAGGGGCAGAGACCCAGTACTTC. It encodes CAWSVQGAETQYF.

This chain connects TRBV15 to TRBJ1-2, with 9 bases aligning to TRBD1. CDR1 and CDR2 (germline): LNHNV, YYDKDF (reference sequence). The V and J ends lost 5 bases and 7 bases, in that order; junction bases with no gene match: 8. This CDR3 region has 14 residues. The CDR3 is CATSGDRGRSGYTF. CDR3 bases: TGTGCCACCAGCGGTGACAGGGGGAGAAGTGGCTACACCTTC.

V usage is TRBV10-3 and J usage is TRBJ2-1; no reliable D call. The CDR3 consists of 15 residues. Germline values: CDR1 ENHRY, CDR2 SYGVKD. V lost 6 bases and J lost 0, with 12 bases in between. As DNA, the CDR3 is TGTGCCATCAGGGGCGGAGTGAGCTCCTACAATGAGCAGTTCTTC. Translation gives CAIRGGVSSYNEQFF.

CDR3 sequence reads: CASSPPGNQPQHF. CDR3 DNA sequence: TGTGCCAGCAGTCCACCGGGCAATCAGCCCCAGCATTTT. The chain recombines TRBV2 with TRBJ1-5; unclear D gene. Germline lookup yields CDR1 SNHLY and CDR2 FYNNEI. The CDR3 runs to 13 residues. The V and J ends lost 5 bases and 2 bases respectively, with 7 bases between them.

This clone was detected only a few times. J is TRBJ2-3 and V is TRBV5-1; no clear D. The V end lost 5 bases, the J end lost 3 bases, and 16 bases lay between the germline ends. Germline assignment: CDR1 SGHRS and CDR2 YFSETQ. This CDR3 has 15 amino acids. The CDR3 reads CASRPTNFGTDTQYF. The CDR3 DNA follows: TGCGCCAGCAGGCCTACTAATTTTGGGACAGATACGCAGTATTTT.